This T cell receptor beta chain was found in a study of metastatic and nonmetastatic thyroid tumors. Study overall: It was across blood and tumor or nodule tissue from malignant and benign thyroid patients that repertoires were compared. Points from the study as a whole: Benign nodules were reported to have significantly lower TCR beta diversity than malignant thyroid tumors, in blood and tumor.

As regards this clone: The antigen is undetermined.

Source study methods: To classify distant metastasis in papillary thyroid cancer, a model was built from CDR3 differences across clinicopathological groups. TCRdb re-clonotyped the PCR reads via MiXCR. None of the V and J calls come from the authors' own analysis; TCRdb made them. The data show fewer than 10,000 clones, with about 40% seen just once and 30% to 40% held by the top ten. Not a single patient had been given any form of treatment at any point before undergoing thyroid surgery. The CDR3 is made up of 15 amino acids. V lost 6 bases to trimming and J lost 9 bases; unmatched junction nucleotides: 12. Germline lookup yields CDR1 MNHNS and CDR2 SASEGT.

The rearrangement joins TRBV6-1 to TRBJ2-1, with TRBD2 identical over 9 bases. This TCR was recovered from a male donor with papillary thyroid cancer or a benign thyroid nodule (not recorded which). Some clones in this sample may be carry-over from other donors' samples. Sample: tumor tissue. The CDR3 here is CASSPTSGALSEQFF. The DNA of the CDR3 is TGTGCCAGCAGCCCGACTAGCGGAGCTCTCAGTGAGCAGTTCTTC.